This TCR beta chain was sequenced in a study of low-dose radiotherapy and immunotherapy resistance in tumors. For the study at large: It was 1 Gy per fraction every two weeks that Cohort 2 received, adding up to 13 Gy over 26 weeks. Intravenous cyclophosphamide at 200 mg/m2 preceded radiation and immunotherapy by one day, every two weeks.

This sample's time point: after trial treatment. Treatment defined: LDRT plus nivolumab, ipilimumab, low-dose cyclophosphamide and aspirin (RACIN trial). Along with nivolumab and ipilimumab, donors received aspirin, low-dose cyclophosphamide and low-dose radiotherapy. V was clipped by 1 base and J by 2 bases; unmatched bases: 8. Germline V gene data show CDR1 as DFQATT and CDR2 as SNEGSKA (reference sequence). The CDR3 consists of 15 residues. Gene-specific TRAV and TRBV primers were used for first-strand cDNA, covering alpha and beta chains. Both a constant-region primer and a V-primer adapter served to amplify TCRs across roughly 20 PCR cycles. TCRdb reanalysed the reads using MiXCR and keeps one entry per CDR3 protein. Of around 100,000 distinct CDR3 sequences in the sample, less than 25% were seen once. The sample holds many counts of this clonotype.

The sample in question was PBMCs, obtained after low-dose radiotherapy plus immunotherapy. The chain couples TRBV20-1 to TRBJ2-7, with 7 bases fitting TRBD1. This receptor was obtained from a male donor with prostate cancer. CDR3 DNA: TGCAGTGCTAGAGGTGGGCAGGGGGTCCCCTACGAGCAGTACTTC. Translated, it gives CSARGGQGVPYEQYF.